In this sample, the clone carrying this T cell receptor (beta chain) turned up many times. The antigen is unknown. These data belong to a study of T cell repertoires in cytomegalovirus infection. At the level of the study: Matching HLA type, along with CMV infection, was indicated by public TCR beta signatures. The study's findings and limits: Cumulative frequency (of public TCR beta family members) identified carriers of CMV plus the relevant HLA. HLA-C-restricted CMV-specific TCR beta clonotypes were dominant in the ex vivo response.

TCRdb re-called the reads through MiXCR, storing one row per CDR3 protein. The sample shows tens of thousands of distinct CDR3 sequences, 4% of them seen only once. The CDR3 length is 16 residues. Germline loops: CDR1 SGHVS, CDR2 FNYEAQ. J gave up 4 bases and V 1 base, and 4 bases lay outside the gene matches. The rearrangement joins TRBV7-6 to TRBJ2-2; 9 bases match TRBD2. Specimen: PBMCs. This receptor was taken from a human donor in good health (CMV status not recorded). Some clones in this sample may be carry-over from other donors' samples. The CDR3 coding sequence is TGTGCCAGCAGCTTAGGAGGCGGGAGGGGCACCGGGGAGCTGTTTTTT. This sequence encodes CASSLGGGRGTGELFF.